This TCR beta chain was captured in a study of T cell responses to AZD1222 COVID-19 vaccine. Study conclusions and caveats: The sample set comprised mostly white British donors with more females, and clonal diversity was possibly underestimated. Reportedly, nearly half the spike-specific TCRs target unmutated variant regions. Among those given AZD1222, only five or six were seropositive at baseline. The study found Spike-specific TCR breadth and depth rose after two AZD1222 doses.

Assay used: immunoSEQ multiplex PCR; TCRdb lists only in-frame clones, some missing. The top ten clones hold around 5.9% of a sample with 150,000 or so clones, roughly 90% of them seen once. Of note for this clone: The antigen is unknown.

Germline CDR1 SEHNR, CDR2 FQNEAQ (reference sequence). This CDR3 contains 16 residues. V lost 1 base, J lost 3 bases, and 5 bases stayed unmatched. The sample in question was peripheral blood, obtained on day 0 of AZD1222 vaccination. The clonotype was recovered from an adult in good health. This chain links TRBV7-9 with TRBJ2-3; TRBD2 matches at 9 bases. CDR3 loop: CASSLGVAGATDTQYF. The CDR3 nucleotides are TGTGCCAGCAGCTTAGGGGTAGCGGGGGCTACAGATACGCAGTATTTT.